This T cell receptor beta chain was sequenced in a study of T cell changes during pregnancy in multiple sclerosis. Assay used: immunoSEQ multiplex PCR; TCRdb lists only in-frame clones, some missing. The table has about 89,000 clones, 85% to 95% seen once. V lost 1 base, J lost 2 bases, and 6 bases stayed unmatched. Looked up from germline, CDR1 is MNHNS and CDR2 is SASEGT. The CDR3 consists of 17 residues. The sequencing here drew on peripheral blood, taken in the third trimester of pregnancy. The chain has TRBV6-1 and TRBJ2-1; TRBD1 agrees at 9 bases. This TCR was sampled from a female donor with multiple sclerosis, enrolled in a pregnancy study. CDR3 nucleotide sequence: TGTGCCAGCAGTGAAGTCCGGGACAGGGAAACCTACAATGAGCAGTTCTTC. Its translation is CASSEVRDRETYNEQFF.